A selection of T cell receptor beta chains follows, all from one sample in a study of T-cell reconstitution after alpha-beta-depleted transplantation in children. TCRdb fed the PCR reads into MiXCR, producing one record per CDR3 protein. Of fewer than 750,000 distinct CDR3 sequences listed, 27% are singletons. The sequencing here drew on PBMCs, taken before TCRalphabeta/CD19-depleted stem cell transplant. These receptors originate from a boy under two years old with Wiskott-Aldrich syndrome, due to receive a stem cell transplant. Both conserved end residues are part of each CDR3. D genes are given only for firm matches. The size entry is marked missing in some rows and otherwise reads once, few, many or a size class.

clone_size d_call v_call cdr3_aa
- TRBD2 TRBV4-1 CASSQFREGFYEQYF
- TRBD1 TRBV15 CATSRDRTGLYEQYF
- TRBD2 TRBV10-2 CASSDILAGEPTYEQYF
- - TRBV6-1 CASSEVGGGNSPLHF
few TRBD2 TRBV10-3 CAISGWGTRGSDTQYF
once TRBD1 TRBV15 CATTDRTDYGYTF
- - TRBV12-3/TRBV12-4 CASSFRRGGGPRNTEAFF
many - TRBV5-1 CASSLTTYEQYF
- TRBD2 TRBV3-1 CASSQDRSGRGGEQFF
few - TRBV20-1 CSASRDLQPQHF
few - TRBV9 CASSVGIEETQYF
few - TRBV21-1 CARRLYRGSSYTGELFF
- - TRBV10-3 CAISESESLPGELFF
few - TRBV14 CASSQVPGDGKDYGYTF
few - TRBV6-4 CASSDEAGYNEQFF
- - TRBV6-1 CASSAHRGAGELFF
- TRBD2 TRBV2 CASSSLAGTGELFF
- TRBD2 TRBV6-5 CASSYYLSGTGEQFF
- TRBD2 TRBV7-2 CASSLGLAPNEQFF
- - TRBV29-1 CSVQGPEAFF
- TRBD1 TRBV5-6 CASSSRQGVETQYF
few - TRBV19 CASAPLSSYNEQFF
- TRBD2 TRBV5-1 CASSSGLVFYEQYF
- - TRBV28 CASNPRALKNIQYF
- TRBD2 TRBV10-2 CASSRTSGSNIQYF
- - TRBV5-1 CASSPRDAAAYEQYF
few TRBD2 TRBV12-3/TRBV12-4 CASSFSAGERNIQYF
- - TRBV28 CASSRTGAGYEQYF
- TRBD2 TRBV19 CASSTKIIAGGQTTRYNEQFF
- TRBD2 TRBV5-1 CASSSPGLAGGVEQYF
once TRBD2 TRBV10-3 CAISAGTSGNTDTQYF
few TRBD1 TRBV20-1 CSAQPPSGQGMEETQYF